Following are 26 T cell receptor beta chains from one sample sequenced in a study of T cell responses to AZD1222 COVID-19 vaccine (dated by TCRdb to the early 2020s). The sample's time point, from its label and the paper: sample from adult after SARS-CoV-2 infection, after symptom onset. Receptor libraries were prepared by the immunoSEQ multiplex PCR assay. TCRdb took over this immuneACCESS table, retaining in-frame rearrangements with V and J assigned. Such tables are incomplete; in checked studies, under half of the missing clones stem from an unresolved V gene, and the remainder is unexplained. The sample table holds roughly 140,000 clones, of which around nine tenths were seen once. Under 8% of the sample goes to the ten largest clones. Sample: peripheral blood, taken after recovery from COVID-19. These receptors were obtained from an adult who had recovered from COVID-19.

The rearrangement joins TRBV18 to TRBJ2-2; D call uncertain. The germline V gene encodes CDR1 KGHSH and CDR2 LQKENI. The CDR3 spans 17 residues. The V gene lost 3 bases and the J gene lost 2 bases, with 16 bases spanning the gap. The DNA of the CDR3 is TGTGCCAGCTCACCCGCGATTGGAGTTCCCAACACCGGGGAGCTGTTTTTT. Encoded protein: CASSPAIGVPNTGELFF.

The rearrangement links TRBV6-5 to TRBJ1-1, with D perhaps TRBD1 (6 bases). Trimming removed 4 bases at V and 4 bases at J, with 10 bases between. The length of the CDR3 is 13 residues. CDR1 is MNHEY, CDR2 SVGAGI, per germline. In DNA, the CDR3 is TGTGCCAGCAGTTTTCAACAGGGCACTGAAGCTTTCTTT. Protein: CASSFQQGTEAFF.

The chain has TRBV6-2 or TRBV6-3 and TRBJ2-7; the match to TRBD1 covers 7 bases. The length of the CDR3 is 15 residues. The V gene end was trimmed by 5 bases and the J gene end by 5 bases; junction bases not matched to a gene: 12. Germline values: CDR1 MNHEY, CDR2 SVGEGT. The CDR3 sequence: CASSKRWAGGNEQYF. DNA of the CDR3: TGTGCCAGCAGTAAGAGGTGGGCAGGGGGTAACGAGCAGTACTTC.

This clone was counted a single time. The V and J genes are TRBV6-4 and TRBJ2-1; perhaps D is TRBD1 or TRBD2 (6 bases each). The CDR3 consists of 15 residues. V lost 4 bases and J lost 4, with 14 bases in between. Per the germline V gene, CDR1 is MRHNA and CDR2 is SNTAGT. The CDR3 DNA follows: TGTGCCAGCAGTGCAGAGGGGGGCCGTTACAATGAGCAGTTCTTC. Its translation is CASSAEGGRYNEQFF.

This sequence joins TRBV19 and TRBJ1-5; D is unclear. The CDR3 loop spans 12 amino acids. Germline V CDR1 and CDR2: LNHDA, SQIVND (reference sequence). Trimming cost V 3 bases and J 4 bases, with 4 bases left between them. CDR3 in DNA: TGTGCCAGTAGTATGGATAATCAGCCCCAGCATTTT. Protein: CASSMDNQPQHF.

J is TRBJ2-5 and V is TRBV27, with D perhaps matching TRBD2 (7 bases). Germline V CDR1 and CDR2: MNHEY, SMNVEV (reference sequence). The V end lost 6 bases, the J end lost 4 bases, and 15 bases lay between the germline ends. The CDR3 extends over 14 amino acids. The CDR3, as DNA: TGTGCCAGCAGGACCCCAGGGGAGGGAGAGACCCAGTACTTC. Amino acids: CASRTPGEGETQYF.

The chain has TRBV18 and TRBJ2-7, with D unresolved. The CDR3 sequence is 11 residues long. Germline CDR1 is KGHSH and CDR2 is LQKENI. V was clipped by 3 bases and J by 2 bases, with 2 bases between them. Written as DNA, the CDR3 is TGTGCCAGCTCACCTGCCTACGAGCAGTACTTC. This gives the protein CASSPAYEQYF.

The chain has TRBV4-3 and TRBJ1-2, with TRBD1 identical over 7 bases. The CDR3 sequence is 15 residues long. J gave up 2 bases and V 5 bases, and 8 bases lay outside the gene matches. From germline, CDR1 is LGHNA and CDR2 YSLEER. Here the CDR3 DNA reads TGCGCCAGCAGCACCCGGACAGGAAGAAACTATGGCTACACCTTC. Translation gives CASSTRTGRNYGYTF.

The chain has TRBV24-1 and TRBJ2-2, with 7 bases aligning to TRBD1. The CDR3 spans 16 residues. J gave up 2 bases and V 3 bases, and 5 bases lay outside the gene matches. CDR1 and CDR2 from the germline V gene are KGHDR and SFDVKD. In DNA form, the CDR3 reads TGTGCCACCAGTGATCTATGGGACAGTAACACCGGGGAGCTGTTTTTT. It encodes CATSDLWDSNTGELFF.

This clone was detected once. V is TRBV28 and J is TRBJ2-7; no definite D call. The CDR3 extends over 12 amino acids. V was cut by 5 bases and J by 2 bases, with 7 bases left in between. In germline, CDR1 is MDHEN, CDR2 SYDVKM. The chain's CDR3 is CASSPPAYEQYF. The CDR3 coding sequence is TGTGCCAGCAGTCCCCCCGCCTACGAGCAGTACTTC.

The rearrangement uses TRBV7-2 and TRBJ1-2, with a tentative D call TRBD1 (5 bases). CDR3 length: 14 residues. Germline V gene sequence: CDR1 SGHTA, CDR2 FQGNSA. V was pared by 4 bases and J by 2 bases, with 11 bases between. This CDR3 reads CASSWQGDNYGYTF. As DNA, the CDR3 is TGTGCCAGCAGCTGGCAGGGCGACAACTATGGCTACACCTTC.

A few counts support this clone. The chain employs TRBV15 and TRBJ1-5; the D is unclear. V was trimmed by 0 bases and J by 7 bases, leaving 10 bases between them. CDR1 is LNHNV and CDR2 is YYDKDF in the germline V gene (reference sequence). The CDR3 covers 14 residues. This CDR3 is CATSRDLMHQPQHF. CDR3 DNA sequence: TGTGCCACCAGCAGAGATCTTATGCACCAGCCCCAGCATTTT.

V gene TRBV5-1 combines with J gene TRBJ2-3; 16 nucleotides match TRBD2. Germline CDR1 and CDR2: SGHRS and YFSETQ. This CDR3 is 17 amino acids long. V shed 4 bases and J 6 bases; nucleotides not matched to a gene: 8. The CDR3 coding sequence is TGCGCCAGCAGCCCGGGGACTAGCGGGGGGGCGTTCGATACGCAGTATTTT. Its translation: CASSPGTSGGAFDTQYF. Full variable domain (missing parts from reference TRBV5-1 and TRBJ2-3): KAGVTQTPRYLIKTRGQQVTLSCSPISGHRSVSWYQQTPGQGLQFLFEYFSETQRNKGNFPGRFSGRQFSNSRSEMNVSTLELGDSALYLCASSPGTSGGAFDTQYFGPGTRLTVL.

This clone was observed a single time. The chain recombines TRBV9 with TRBJ1-3; D possibly corresponds to TRBD1 (6 bases). Trimming removed 3 bases from V and 0 bases from J, with 13 bases in between. The CDR3 spans 16 residues. Germline values: CDR1 SGDLS, CDR2 YYNGEE. The CDR3 loop is CASSAFGQTSGNTIYF. As DNA, the CDR3 is TGTGCCAGCAGCGCCTTTGGACAGACCTCTGGAAACACCATATATTTT.

This chain joins TRBV5-8 and TRBJ1-5, with a tentative D call TRBD1 (5 bases). Trimming removed 1 base at V and 4 bases at J, with 12 bases between. CDR3 length: 15 amino acids. Germline CDR1 SGHTS, CDR2 YDEGEE. CDR3 amino acids: CASSLPGAMNQPQHF. As DNA, the CDR3 is TGTGCCAGCAGCTTGCCCGGGGCGATGAATCAGCCCCAGCATTTT.

The gene calls are TRBV29-1 and TRBJ2-7; D may be TRBD1 (6 bases). This CDR3 is 12 amino acids long. V dropped 5 bases and J dropped 2 bases, with 10 bases sitting between them. The germline CDR1 and CDR2 sequences are SQVTM and ANQGSEA. CDR3 in amino acids: CSVRQGPYEQYF. The DNA for the CDR3 is TGCAGCGTTAGGCAGGGGCCCTACGAGCAGTACTTC.

This chain uses TRBV6-5 with TRBJ2-3; tentatively, D is TRBD1 (6 bases). V was trimmed by 1 base and J by 0 bases, leaving 11 bases between them. The CDR3 spans 16 residues. Germline CDR1 reads MNHEY; CDR2 reads SVGAGI. In nucleotides, the CDR3 is TGTGCCAGCAGTTACTTCGGGACAACTAGCACAGATACGCAGTATTTT. Encoded protein: CASSYFGTTSTDTQYF.

The gene calls are TRBV9 and TRBJ1-3; 8 nucleotides match TRBD1. The J segment lost 4 bases and the V segment lost 2 bases, leaving 8 bases of the junction unmatched. CDR3 size: 16 residues. CDR1 is SGDLS, CDR2 YYNGEE, per germline. Written as DNA, the CDR3 is TGTGCCAGCAGCGTCTCCGGGACAGGATTCGGAAACACCATATATTTT. It yields the protein CASSVSGTGFGNTIYF.

The chain joins TRBV19 to TRBJ2-5, with 8 bases that match TRBD1. The germline V gene has CDR1 LNHDA and CDR2 SQIVND (reference sequence). The V and J ends lost 2 bases and 4 bases, in that order; junction bases with no gene match: 0. The CDR3 length is 13 residues. The DNA for the CDR3 is TGTGCCAGTAGTATACAGGGGGCAGAGACCCAGTACTTC. This encodes CASSIQGAETQYF.

The rearrangement links TRBV5-1 to TRBJ1-4, with a tentative D call TRBD1 (5 bases). CDR1 SGHRS and CDR2 YFSETQ come from the germline V gene. V lost 5 bases to trimming and J lost 5 bases, with 13 bases between them. CDR3 length: 14 amino acids. The CDR3 loop is CASRRDVGNEKLFF. The CDR3 nucleotides read TGCGCCAGCAGACGGGACGTAGGGAATGAAAAACTGTTTTTT.

The rearrangement joins TRBV24-1 to TRBJ2-3; D possibly corresponds to TRBD1 (5 bases). The V end was cut by 4 bases, the J end by 2 bases, with 21 bases between. The length of the CDR3 is 18 residues. Germline values: CDR1 KGHDR, CDR2 SFDVKD. CDR3 protein: CATSDITGDLSLTDTQYF. The CDR3 nucleotides are TGTGCCACCAGTGACATTACAGGAGATCTATCCCTCACAGATACGCAGTATTTT.

This chain links TRBV3-1 (or the pseudogene TRBV3-2) with TRBJ2-4; 7 nucleotides match TRBD1. CDR1 is LGHDT, CDR2 YNNKEL, per germline (reference sequence). The CDR3 is 14 amino acids. Trimming took 3 bases from V and 5 from J; bases not matched to a gene: 4. This CDR3 is CASSQTGSENIQYF. The CDR3 coding sequence is TGTGCCAGCAGCCAGACAGGGTCCGAAAACATTCAGTACTTC.

CDR3 protein: CASSSLDRNTGELFF. The CDR3 DNA sequence: TGTGCCAGCAGCTCTCTGGACAGAAACACCGGGGAGCTGTTTTTT. The chain joins TRBV7-6 to TRBJ2-2; maybe TRBD1 (6 bases). Germline V gene lookup returns CDR1 SGHVS and CDR2 FNYEAQ. Trimming left V 4 bases short and J 2 bases short, with 11 bases between. The CDR3 has 15 amino acids. The whole variable domain, remainder taken from reference TRBV7-6 and TRBJ2-2, is GAGVSQSPRYKVTKRGQDVALRCDPISGHVSLYWYRQALGQGPEFLTYFNYEAQQDKSGLPNDRFSAERPEGSISTLTIQRTEQRDSAMYRCASSSLDRNTGELFFGEGSRLTVL.

This chain connects TRBV9 to TRBJ1-3; a weak D match, TRBD1 (6 bases). This CDR3 has 17 amino acids. The V gene lost 0 bases and the J gene lost 3 bases, with 16 bases spanning the gap. Germline CDR1 SGDLS, CDR2 YYNGEE. The CDR3: CASSVATGPRDGNTIYF. Here the CDR3 DNA reads TGTGCCAGCAGCGTAGCTACAGGGCCACGAGATGGAAACACCATATATTTT. The variable domain in full, completed from reference TRBV9 and TRBJ1-3, reads DSGVTQTPKHLITATGQRVTLRCSPRSGDLSVYWYQQSLDQGLQFLIQYYNGEERAKGNILERFSAQQFPDLHSELNLSSLELGDSALYFCASSVATGPRDGNTIYFGEGSWLTVV.

V gene TRBV7-6 combines with J gene TRBJ1-6; TRBD1 matches at 7 bases. V lost 0 bases to trimming and J lost 10 bases; unmatched junction nucleotides: 9. The CDR3 spans 16 residues. Germline V lookup: CDR1 SGHVS, CDR2 FNYEAQ. The CDR3 region has the DNA TGTGCCAGCAGCTTAGCTGGGACAGCCCAGGGATCACCCCTCCACTTT. Its protein product is CASSLAGTAQGSPLHF.

J is TRBJ2-5 and V is TRBV3-1 (or the pseudogene TRBV3-2), with D tentatively TRBD2 (5 bases). Germline lookup yields CDR1 LGHDT and CDR2 YNNKEL (reference sequence). The V gene lost 2 bases and the J gene lost 13 bases, with 14 bases spanning the gap. The CDR3 has 12 residues. CDR3 protein: CASSQSKGGPYF. For the CDR3, the DNA is TGTGCCAGCAGCCAAAGTAAAGGAGGTCCGTACTTC.